This record looks at one T cell receptor beta chain sequence and its context. No antigen is known for it. CDR1 is ENHRY and CDR2 is SYGVKD in the germline V gene. CDR3 size: 14 residues. V dropped 6 bases and J dropped 5; count of bases not matched to a gene: 4. The repertoire was sequenced with immunoSEQ multiplex PCR; TCRdb's copy has only in-frame clones and lacks some. Here the sample spans 90,000 to 130,000 clones, about 81% being singletons. This sample is drawn from a study of T cell responses to AZD1222 COVID-19 vaccine. Study in general: Analysis merged second doses at about 4 or about 12 weeks. Broader study findings: None of the repertoires were sampled until the peak T cell response had passed. Elevations in Spike-specific TCR breadth and depth followed administration of two AZD1222 doses. At baseline, just five to seven AZD1222 recipients tested seropositive.

The rearrangement joins TRBV10-3 to TRBJ1-2; 12 bases are shared with TRBD1. The source material was peripheral blood, sampled on day 0 of AZD1222 vaccination. The source of this sequence is an adult in good health. This CDR3 reads CAIRGQGARYGYTF. The CDR3 DNA reads TGTGCCATCAGGGGACAGGGGGCAAGGTATGGCTACACCTTC.